This T cell receptor (beta chain) was captured by sequencing in a study of T cell changes during pregnancy in multiple sclerosis. Method: immunoSEQ multiplex PCR; TCRdb's copy keeps in-frame clones and lacks some. The data contain 20,000 to 25,000 clones, more than 70% of them singletons. CDR1 and CDR2 from the germline V gene are SGHNT and YENEEA. The CDR3 length is 15 residues. Trimming took off 2 bases at V and 0 bases at J, with 8 bases between the two ends. The chain combines TRBV11-3 with TRBJ2-1; a weak D match, TRBD2 (6 bases). Sequencing used CD8+ T cells from peripheral blood mononuclear cells, obtained before pregnancy. The source is a female donor with multiple sclerosis, enrolled in a pregnancy study. The CDR3 loop is CASSLSGLSYNEQFF. Here the CDR3 DNA reads TGTGCCAGCAGCTTAAGCGGGCTCTCCTACAATGAGCAGTTCTTC.